This TCR beta chain was profiled in a study of vaccination and CD4 T cells after COVID-19. The wider study: Investigators stimulated cells with overlapping spike peptides drawn from SARS-CoV-2, HCoV-NL63, HCoV-OC43 and HCoV-229E. Study observations and caveats: This study had few convalescent patients and no early post-infection samples.

Treatment noted: approximately 9-day PBMC culture with coronavirus spike peptide pools or control peptides (ViraFEST assay). V was pared by 1 base and J by 1 base, with 2 bases between. This CDR3 spans 14 amino acids. Germline-derived CDR1 and CDR2 are SGHTA and FQGNSA. As to this clonotype: Its antigen is not identified.

The Oncomine TCR Beta short-read assay sequenced DNA from cultured CD4+ T cells. MiXCR, run by TCRdb on the PCR reads, gives a single entry per CDR3 protein. The sample has about 15,000 distinct CDR3 sequences; 53% are singletons. The sequenced sample was CD4+ T cells from blood, cultured in vitro, obtained before SARS-CoV-2 vaccination. The clonotype comes from a human donor who had recovered from COVID-19. V and J are TRBV7-2 and TRBJ2-6, with D hard to call. The CDR3 here is CASSLDSGANVLTF. The CDR3 DNA reads TGTGCCAGCAGCTTAGATTCTGGGGCCAACGTCCTGACTTTC. Full variable domain (missing parts from reference TRBV7-2 and TRBJ2-6): GAGVSQSPSNKVTEKGKDVELRCDPISGHTALYWYRQSLGQGLEFLIYFQGNSAPDKSGLPSDRFSAERTGGSVSTLTIQRTQQEDSAVYLCASSLDSGANVLTFGAGSRLTVL.